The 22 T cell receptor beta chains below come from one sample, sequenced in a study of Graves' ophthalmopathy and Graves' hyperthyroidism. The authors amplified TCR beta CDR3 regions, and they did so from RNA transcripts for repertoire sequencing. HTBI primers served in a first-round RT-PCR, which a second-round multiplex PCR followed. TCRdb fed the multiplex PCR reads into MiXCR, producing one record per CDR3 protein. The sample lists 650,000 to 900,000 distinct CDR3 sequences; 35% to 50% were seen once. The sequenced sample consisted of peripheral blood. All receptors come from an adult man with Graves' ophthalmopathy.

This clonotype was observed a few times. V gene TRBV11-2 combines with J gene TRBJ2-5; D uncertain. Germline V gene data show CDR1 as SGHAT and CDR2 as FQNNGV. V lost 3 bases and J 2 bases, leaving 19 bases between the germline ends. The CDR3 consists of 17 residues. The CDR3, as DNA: TGTGCCAGCAGCTTTCCTGTCGACCCCAACAGTCAAGAGACCCAGTACTTC. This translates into CASSFPVDPNSQETQYF.

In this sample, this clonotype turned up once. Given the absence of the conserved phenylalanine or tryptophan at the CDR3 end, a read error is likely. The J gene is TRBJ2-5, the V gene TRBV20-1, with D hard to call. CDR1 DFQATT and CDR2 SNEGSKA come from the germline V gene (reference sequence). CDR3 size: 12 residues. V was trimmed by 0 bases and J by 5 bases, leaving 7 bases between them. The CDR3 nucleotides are TGCAGTGCTAGAGATCCCACCGAGACCCAGTACCTC. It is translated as CSARDPTETQYL.

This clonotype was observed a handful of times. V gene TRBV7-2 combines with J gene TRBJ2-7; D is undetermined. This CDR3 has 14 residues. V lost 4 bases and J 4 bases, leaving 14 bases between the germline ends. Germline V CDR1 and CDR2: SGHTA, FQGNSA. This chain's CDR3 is CASSSRNSFYEQYF. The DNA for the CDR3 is TGTGCCAGCAGCTCCAGGAACTCGTTTTACGAGCAGTACTTC.

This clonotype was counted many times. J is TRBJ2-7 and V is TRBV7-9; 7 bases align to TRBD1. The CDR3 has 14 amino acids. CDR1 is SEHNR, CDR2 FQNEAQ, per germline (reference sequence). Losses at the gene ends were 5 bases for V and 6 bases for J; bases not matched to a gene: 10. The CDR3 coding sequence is TGTGCCAGCAGCGCCTGGGACAGTTTGGGCGAGCAGTACTTC. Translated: CASSAWDSLGEQYF.

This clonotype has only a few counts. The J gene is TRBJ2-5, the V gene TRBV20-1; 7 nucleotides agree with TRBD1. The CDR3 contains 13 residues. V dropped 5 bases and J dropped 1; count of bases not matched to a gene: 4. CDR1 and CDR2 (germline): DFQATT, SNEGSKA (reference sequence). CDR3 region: CSAYRDSQETQYF. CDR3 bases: TGCAGTGCTTACCGGGACAGCCAAGAGACCCAGTACTTC.

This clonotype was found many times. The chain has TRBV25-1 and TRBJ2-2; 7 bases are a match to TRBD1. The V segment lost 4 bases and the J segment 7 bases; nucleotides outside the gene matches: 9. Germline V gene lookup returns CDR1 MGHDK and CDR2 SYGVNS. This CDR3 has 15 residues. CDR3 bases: TGTGCCAGCAGTGTCCGGGACAGAGCGTACGGGGAGCTGTTTTTT. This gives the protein CASSVRDRAYGELFF.

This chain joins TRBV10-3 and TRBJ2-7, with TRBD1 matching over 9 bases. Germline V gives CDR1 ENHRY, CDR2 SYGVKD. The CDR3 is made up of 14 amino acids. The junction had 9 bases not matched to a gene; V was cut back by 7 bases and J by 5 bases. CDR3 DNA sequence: TGTGCCATCACCTCGGGACAGGGTGTCCACGAGCAGTACTTC. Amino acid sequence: CAITSGQGVHEQYF.

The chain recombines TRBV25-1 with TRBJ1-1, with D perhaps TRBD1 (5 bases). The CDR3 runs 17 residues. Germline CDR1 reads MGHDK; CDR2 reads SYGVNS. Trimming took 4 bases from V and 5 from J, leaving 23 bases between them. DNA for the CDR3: TGTGCCAGCAGTGCCGCCCCCGGTGGGGGGATGGCGACTGAAGCTTTCTTT. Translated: CASSAAPGGGMATEAFF.

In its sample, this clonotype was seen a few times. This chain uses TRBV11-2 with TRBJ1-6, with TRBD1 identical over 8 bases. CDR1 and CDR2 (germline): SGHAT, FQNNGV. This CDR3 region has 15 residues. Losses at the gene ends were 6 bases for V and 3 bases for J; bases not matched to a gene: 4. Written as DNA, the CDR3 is TGTGCCAGCAGACGGACAGGGAACTATAATTCACCCCTCCACTTT. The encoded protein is CASRRTGNYNSPLHF.

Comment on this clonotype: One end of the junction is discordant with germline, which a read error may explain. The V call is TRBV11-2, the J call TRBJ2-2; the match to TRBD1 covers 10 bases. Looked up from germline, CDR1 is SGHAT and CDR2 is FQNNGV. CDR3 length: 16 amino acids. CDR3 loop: CASSQGQGVNTGELVF. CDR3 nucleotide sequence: TGTGCCAGCAGCCAAGGACAGGGGGTAAACACCGGGGAGCTGGTTTTT.

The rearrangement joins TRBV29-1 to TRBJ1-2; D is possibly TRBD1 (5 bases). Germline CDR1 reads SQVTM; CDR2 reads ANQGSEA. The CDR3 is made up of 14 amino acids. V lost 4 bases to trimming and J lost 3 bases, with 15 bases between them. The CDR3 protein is CSVADSRGDYGYTF. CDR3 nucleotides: TGCAGCGTTGCCGACAGTAGAGGAGACTATGGCTACACCTTC.

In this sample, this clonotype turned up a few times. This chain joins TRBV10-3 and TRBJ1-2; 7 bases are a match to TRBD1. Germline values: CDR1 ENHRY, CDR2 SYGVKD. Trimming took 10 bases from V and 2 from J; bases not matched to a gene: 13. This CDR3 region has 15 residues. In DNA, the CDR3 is TGTGCCAGCAGGGCTCGTCTGGGACAGAACTATGGCTACACCTTC. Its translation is CASRARLGQNYGYTF.

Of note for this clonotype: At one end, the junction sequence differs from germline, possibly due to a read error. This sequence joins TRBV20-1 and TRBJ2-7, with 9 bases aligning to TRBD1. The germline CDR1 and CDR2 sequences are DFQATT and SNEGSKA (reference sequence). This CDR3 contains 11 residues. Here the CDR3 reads CSASQQGAQNF. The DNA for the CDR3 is TGCAGTGCCTCGCAACAGGGGGCGCAGAACTTC.

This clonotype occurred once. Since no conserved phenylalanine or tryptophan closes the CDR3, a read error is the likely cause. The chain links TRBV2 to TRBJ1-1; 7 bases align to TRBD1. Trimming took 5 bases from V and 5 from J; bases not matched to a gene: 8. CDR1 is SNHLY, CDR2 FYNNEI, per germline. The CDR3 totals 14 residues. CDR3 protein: CASSPDRVRTEAFL. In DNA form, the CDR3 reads TGTGCCAGCAGTCCCGACAGGGTCAGGACTGAAGCTTTCCTT.

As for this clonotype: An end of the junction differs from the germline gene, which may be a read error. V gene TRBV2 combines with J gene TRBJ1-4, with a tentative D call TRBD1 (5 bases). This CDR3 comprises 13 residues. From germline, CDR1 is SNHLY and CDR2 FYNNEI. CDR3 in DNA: TGTGCCAGCAGTTACCGGGACCACGAAAAACTGCTTTTT. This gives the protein CASSYRDHEKLLF.

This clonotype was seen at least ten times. The CDR3 nucleotides read TGCAGCGTTGACGGGGGGGGATCCTACGAGCAGTACTTC. Translation: CSVDGGGSYEQYF. The V and J genes are TRBV29-1 and TRBJ2-7; 8 bases map to TRBD2. CDR3 length: 13 residues. With 3 bases clipped from V and 1 base from J, the junction kept 2 bases outside the gene matches. The V gene's germline CDR1 is SQVTM and CDR2 ANQGSEA.

CDR3: CASSRARTQYF. The CDR3 bases are TGCGCCAGCAGCAGAGCTCGGACCCAGTACTTC. The chain couples TRBV10-2 to TRBJ2-5, with D uncertain. Germline-derived CDR1 and CDR2 are WSHSY and SAAADI. The CDR3 runs 11 residues. Between the trimmed V and J ends, which lost 6 bases and 7 bases, there was a span of 9 bases.

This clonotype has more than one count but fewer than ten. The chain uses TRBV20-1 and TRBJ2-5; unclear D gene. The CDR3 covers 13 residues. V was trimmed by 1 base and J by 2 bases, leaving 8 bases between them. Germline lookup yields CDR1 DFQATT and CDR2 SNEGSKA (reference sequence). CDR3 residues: CSARVGIQETQYF. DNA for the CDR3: TGCAGTGCTAGAGTGGGAATACAAGAGACCCAGTACTTC.

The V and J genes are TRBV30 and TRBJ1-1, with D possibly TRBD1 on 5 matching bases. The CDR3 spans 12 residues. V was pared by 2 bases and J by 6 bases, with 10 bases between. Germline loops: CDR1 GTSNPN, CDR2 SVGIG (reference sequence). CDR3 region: CAWSPREPEAFF. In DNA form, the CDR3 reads TGTGCCTGGAGTCCCAGGGAACCTGAAGCTTTCTTT.

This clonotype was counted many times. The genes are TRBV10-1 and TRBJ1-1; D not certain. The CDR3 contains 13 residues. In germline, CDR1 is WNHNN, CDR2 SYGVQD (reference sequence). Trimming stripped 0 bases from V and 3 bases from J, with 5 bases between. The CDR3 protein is CASSESYDTEAFF. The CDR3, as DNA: TGCGCCAGCAGTGAGTCTTACGACACTGAAGCTTTCTTT.

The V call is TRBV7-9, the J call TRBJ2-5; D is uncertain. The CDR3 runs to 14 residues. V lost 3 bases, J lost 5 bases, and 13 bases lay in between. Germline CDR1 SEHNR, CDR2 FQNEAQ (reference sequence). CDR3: CASSLNSRSETQYF. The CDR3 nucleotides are TGTGCCAGCAGCTTGAACTCACGATCGGAGACCCAGTACTTC.

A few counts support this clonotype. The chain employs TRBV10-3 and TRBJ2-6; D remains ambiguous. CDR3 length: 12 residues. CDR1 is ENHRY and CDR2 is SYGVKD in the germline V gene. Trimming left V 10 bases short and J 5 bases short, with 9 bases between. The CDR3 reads CASLGRANVLTF. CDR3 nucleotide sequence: TGTGCCAGCTTAGGTAGGGCCAACGTCCTGACTTTC.